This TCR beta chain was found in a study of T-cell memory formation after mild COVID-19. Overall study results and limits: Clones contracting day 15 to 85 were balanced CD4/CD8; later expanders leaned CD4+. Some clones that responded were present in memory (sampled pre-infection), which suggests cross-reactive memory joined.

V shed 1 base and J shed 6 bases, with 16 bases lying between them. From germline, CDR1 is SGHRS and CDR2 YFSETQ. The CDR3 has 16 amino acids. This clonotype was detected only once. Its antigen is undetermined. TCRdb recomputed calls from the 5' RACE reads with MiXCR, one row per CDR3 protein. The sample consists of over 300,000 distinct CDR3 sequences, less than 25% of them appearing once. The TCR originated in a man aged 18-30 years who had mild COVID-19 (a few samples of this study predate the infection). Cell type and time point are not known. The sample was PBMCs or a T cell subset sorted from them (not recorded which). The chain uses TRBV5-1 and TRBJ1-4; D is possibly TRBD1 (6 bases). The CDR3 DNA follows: TGCGCCAGCAGCTTGTTCGCGGGGGGCGCTTATGAAAAACTGTTTTTT. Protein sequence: CASSLFAGGAYEKLFF.